The following is a T cell receptor beta chain sequence with its context. Its antigen is currently unknown. The data originate from a study of beta chain features in type 1 diabetes. Study-level information: The study found patients and healthy donors alike in age, gender and cell yields. Broader study findings: For patients, the naive, central memory and Treg TCRB repertoires appeared more alike than for healthy donors. VDJ junctions from type 1 diabetes patients carried fewer insertions and larger deletions. TCRB CDR3s were moderately but significantly shorter in Type 1 diabetes patients in all four CD4+ subsets.

Reverse transcription of all isolated RNA meant that expressed TCRB transcripts were sequenced. Each sample of naive, central memory or regulatory T cells had, on average, about 3.57 million reads. Here immunoSEQ multiplex PCR was the method, and the copy in TCRdb shows in-frame clones only, minus some. The sample includes 640,000 or so clones, over 12% of them seen just once. Germline V CDR1 and CDR2: SEHNR, FQNEAQ (reference sequence). The CDR3 spans 15 residues. Trimming stripped 4 bases from V and 0 bases from J, with 11 bases between. The genes are TRBV7-9 and TRBJ2-3; D gene ambiguous. Source material: naive CD4+ T cells from blood. This receptor was identified in a young man with type 1 diabetes. CDR3 sequence reads: CASSYDGTSTDTQYF. In nucleotides, the CDR3 is TGTGCCAGCAGCTATGACGGTACTAGCACAGATACGCAGTATTTT.